The table lists the clone carrying this T cell receptor (beta chain) with a few counts. The target antigen is unknown. CDR1 is WSHSY, CDR2 SAAADI, per germline. The CDR3 loop spans 15 amino acids. V was clipped by 6 bases and J by 4 bases; unmatched bases: 6. Time point of the sample: cycle 4 day 1 (C4D1), after 6 weeks of nivolumab. Exposure to brentuximab vedotin varied, and each patient had relapsed following autologous stem cell transplantation. Generated by immunoSEQ multiplex PCR, the TCRdb table keeps only in-frame clones and is missing some. The table has approximately 26,000 clones, roughly 77% seen once. This record comes from a study of PD-1 blockade in classical Hodgkin lymphoma. General study results and limits: Reported findings placed baseline TCR diversity lower in newly diagnosed patients (compared with healthy donors). Those starting nivolumab under 1 year post-ASCT were excluded. It was CD4+ TCR diversity, not CD8+, that rose significantly by C4D1.

This sequence originates from a human donor with classical Hodgkin lymphoma. The chain uses TRBV10-2 and TRBJ1-1; 12 bases match TRBD1. The sample in question was peripheral blood mononuclear cells (PBMCs), obtained before the fourth cycle of nivolumab. DNA for the CDR3: TGCGCCAGCAGAGGGACAGGGGGCTCCGGCACTGAAGCTTTCTTT. As protein: CASRGTGGSGTEAFF.